The source of this T cell receptor (beta chain) is a study of T-cell memory formation after mild COVID-19 (TCRdb year 2021). Concerning the study at large: TCR sequence clusters from the two donors were found to be largely donor specific. T-cell clones expanding and contracting after mild COVID-19 in a couple of donors were tracked by longitudinal TCRalpha and TCRbeta repertoire sequencing. Two young, previously healthy adult volunteers, one female and one male, were included in the cohort.

The germline V and J ends show losses of 3 bases and 7 bases respectively, and no gene match explains 9 bases of the junction. Including cysteine and valine, the CDR3 has 14 amino acids. The kept DNA is CDR3 alone, 42 bases in frame from the first base. CDR1 and CDR2, per the germline V gene, are KGHSH and LQKENI. What the study reported, not specific to this receptor: SARS-CoV-2 specificity of the second-wave clones peaking on day 37 was not confirmed. The study covered only a couple of mild cases, and larger cohorts including severe cases with pre-infection samples were considered necessary. Contracting CD4+ clones were located mainly in the CM and EM memory subsets, whereas CD8+ clones were found to be enriched in EMRA. Some responding clones were detected in pre-infection memory, which suggested that pre-existing cross-reactive memory T cells had joined the SARS-CoV-2 response. Clones that contracted from day 15 to 85 showed balanced CD4/CD8 phenotypes, whereas a second wave of clones that expanded from day 15 to 37 leaned towards CD4+.

As for this clonotype: What this receptor recognizes is not known. Base qualities are not at hand, and no much larger clone is one base apart.

Ficoll-Paque density gradient centrifugation was used to isolate PBMCs. The sample was run on an Illumina NovaSeq 6000. cDNA libraries for TCRalpha and TCRbeta were prepared by 5'RACE using constant-segment primers, with sample barcodes and unique molecular identifiers added. RNA was extracted from every sample with Trizol reagent. The libraries were amplified in two PCR steps, and the second step added a second sample barcode and Illumina TruSeq adapters. Sequencing of libraries was performed on an Illumina NovaSeq with 2 x 150 bp paired-end reads. From the authors' description of their analysis: The reads were demultiplexed and collapsed into UMI-guided consensus sequences using migec v1.2.7. With mixcr v2.1.11, UMI consensuses were aligned to TRA and TRB V and J templates and assembled into clonotypes. Clonotypes were classified as expanded or contracted when called significant by both edgeR and NoisET, with noise models trained on biological replicates. For edgeR calls, the thresholds were a false discovery rate-adjusted p below 0.01 and a log2 fold-change of 1. As an exploratory analysis of dynamics, PCA with hierarchical clustering was applied to max-normalized trajectories of the 1000 most abundant clonotypes. The CD4 or CD8 phenotype of responding clones was assigned using the separately sequenced CD4+ and CD8+ repertoires. TCRdb cleaned the public reads at Q25 with fastp, built clones with MiXCR and kept in-frame beta chains. Rows matching on CDR3 protein sequence are summarized as one entry with the most common DNA and genes. TCRdb, rather than the study authors, made the V and J calls. The sample has 130,000 to 150,000 distinct CDR3 sequences on record, roughly 19% of them singletons. The ten largest make up around 2.4% of the sample.

The receptor chain draws on TRBV18 and TRBJ2-7, with 7 bases aligning to TRBD2. The sample consisted of PBMCs or a T cell subset sorted from them (not recorded which). The clonotype originates from an adult woman who had mild COVID-19 (a few samples of this study predate the infection). The sample titles of this study are shuffled in the database, so cell type and time point are left out; the donor was told from shared clones. Here is the DNA: TGTGCCAGCTCACCGGGAGGGGAGGGATATGAGCAGTACGTC. The translation is CASSPGGEGYEQYV.